The 27 T cell receptor beta chains reported below all come from one sample, sequenced in a study of CD8+ T cells in alopecia areata. cDNA reverse transcribed from extracted RNA served as the sequencing template. TCRdb's copy holds only in-frame clones and misses some; the assay was immunoSEQ multiplex PCR. In total the sample includes about 300,000 clones, none of them seen once. Cells pooled from cutaneous lymph nodes were sorted on CD4, CD8alpha, NKG2D, NKG2ACE and other markers. Sequencing used CD4+ T cells sorted from a lymph node. The receptors stem from a C3H/HeJ mouse with alopecia areata. The strain's MHC type: H2-k.

Turning to this clone: All gene names here are mouse names. The read ends 4 residues shy of where the CDR3 ends; the end is completed using the germline J gene. The chain couples TRBV13-2 to TRBJ1-2; 7 bases map to TRBD1. V shed 2 bases and J 3 bases; nucleotides not matched to a gene: 4. The CDR3 extends over 14 amino acids. Per the germline V gene, CDR1 is NNHNN and CDR2 is SYGAGS (reference sequence). The DNA read from the CDR3 is TGTGCCAGCGGTGAAGGCAGGGGGTACTCC. This gives the protein CASGEGRGYS. The full CDR3 protein is CASGEGRGYSDYTF.

A note on this clone: Germline and genes here are mouse. From the germline J gene comes the end of the CDR3, since the read stops 4 residues before it. The chain has TRBV13-2 and TRBJ2-5; TRBD2 is a possible D gene (5 bases). V lost 4 bases to trimming and J lost 0 bases, with 9 bases between them. Looked up from germline, CDR1 is NNHNN and CDR2 is SYGAGS (reference sequence). There are 14 residues in the CDR3. Incomplete CDR3 DNA: TGTGCCAGCGGTCCTGGGAATAACCAAGAC. Its translation: CASGPGNNQD. The entire CDR3 sequence reads CASGPGNNQDTQYF.

A word on this clone: Here the gene names and germline are mouse. Sequencing ends 4 residues short of the CDR3 end; the germline J gene provides the rest. The chain carries TRBV5 and TRBJ2-7; 12 bases are shared with TRBD2. The CDR3 runs 16 residues. Germline CDR1 and CDR2: LGHNA and YNLKQL (reference sequence). J lost 3 bases, V lost 0 bases, and 3 bases had no gene match. The covered CDR3 bases are TGTGCCAGCAGCCAAGATGCGGGACTGGGGGGCTAT. Translating it yields CASSQDAGLGGY. The whole CDR3 protein reads CASSQDAGLGGYEQYF.

As for this clone: Gene names and germline match the mouse. The DNA ends 4 residues before the CDR3 does, and the rest of the CDR3 is filled in from the germline J gene. The rearrangement uses TRBV19 and TRBJ1-1; a weak D match, TRBD1 (6 bases). Germline CDR1 and CDR2: FNHDT and SITEND (reference sequence). The CDR3 runs 13 residues. V was pared by 2 bases and J by 4 bases, with 9 bases between. The CDR3 here is CASSMQGFTEVFF. The sequenced part of the CDR3 DNA is TGTGCCAGCAGTATGCAGGGGTTCACA. The full variable domain, with the rest looked up from reference TRBV19 and TRBJ1-1, is GGIITQTPKFLIGQEGQKLTLKCQQNFNHDTMYWYRQDSGKGLRLIYYSITENDLQKGDLSEGYDASREKKSSFSLTVTSAQKNEMAVFLCASSMQGFTEVFFGKGTRLTVV.

This clone was detected only a few times. The germline and genes are mouse ones. The read comes to an end 4 residues before the CDR3 does, leaving the germline J gene to fill in the end. The V gene is TRBV31, the J gene TRBJ1-2; D might be TRBD1 (6 bases). Trimming pared 2 bases from V and 3 bases from J, leaving 7 bases between. Per the germline V gene, CDR1 is GKSSPN and CDR2 is SITVG. This CDR3 is built from 12 residues. The CDR3 bases that were read are TGTGCCTGGAGTTCAGGGGACTCC. Its translation is CAWSSGDS. The full-length CDR3 reads as CAWSSGDSDYTF.

A few counts support this clone. Gene names and germline refer to mouse. The CDR3 end lies 4 residues beyond the end of the read and is filled in from the germline J gene. The genes are TRBV5 and TRBJ2-3; TRBD2 matches at 10 bases. Looked up from germline, CDR1 is LGHNA and CDR2 is YNLKQL (reference sequence). CDR3 length: 15 residues. The chain's CDR3 is CASSLRTGGGETLYF. The CDR3 DNA, read in part, is TGTGCCAGCAGCCTCCGGACTGGGGGAGGAGAA.

This clone was counted only a few times. Any gene name here is a mouse gene name. Within the sample, other DNA sequences also encode this same CDR3. The part of the CDR3 DNA that was read is TGCACCTGCAGTGCAGACAGGGTTGACACA. Translated, it gives CTCSADRVDT. The full CDR3 protein is CTCSADRVDTEVFF. The rearrangement uses TRBV1 and TRBJ1-1; a possible D gene is TRBD1 (5 bases). From the germline J gene comes the end of the CDR3, since the read stops 4 residues before it. Germline lookup yields CDR1 NSQYPW and CDR2 LRSPGD (reference sequence). Trimming removed 0 bases from V and 3 bases from J, with 8 bases in between. CDR3 length equals 14 residues.

About this clone itself: The genes and germline here are from mouse. The missing CDR3 end, 4 residues past where the read stops, is filled in from the germline J gene. The chain links TRBV13-2 to TRBJ2-5, with 8 bases that match TRBD2. Per the germline V gene, CDR1 is NNHNN and CDR2 is SYGAGS (reference sequence). The CDR3 has 14 amino acids. V shed 3 bases, J shed 3 bases, and the junction held 3 bases outside the gene matches. Partial CDR3 DNA: TGTGCCAGCGGTGTGGGGGGGGTGCAAGAC. This translates into CASGVGGVQD. The CDR3 as a whole reads CASGVGGVQDTQYF.

As for this clone: Gene names and germline refer to mouse. The read finishes 4 residues shy of the CDR3 end, and the germline J gene is used to complete it. The chain uses TRBV31 and TRBJ2-3, with a tentative D call TRBD1 (6 bases). Per germline, CDR1 GKSSPN and CDR2 SITVG. The V end lost 1 base, the J end lost 1 base, and 15 bases lay between the germline ends. CDR3 length: 16 residues. This chain's CDR3 is CAWSQRGGMGAETLYF. The part of the CDR3 DNA that was read is TGTGCCTGGAGTCAAAGAGGGGGTATGGGTGCAGAA.

With regard to this clone: These gene names are mouse names. The read gets to within 4 residues of the CDR3 end, and the germline J gene fills in the rest. Distinct nucleotide sequences in the sample also encode this CDR3. This chain joins TRBV13-3 and TRBJ2-3, with D perhaps TRBD1 (5 bases). V lost 0 bases and J lost 3, with 5 bases in between. Looked up from germline, CDR1 is NNHDY and CDR2 is SYVADS. CDR3 length equals 13 residues. CDR3 sequence: CASSDGQAETLYF. Partial CDR3 DNA: TGTGCCAGCAGTGATGGACAGGCAGAA.

For this clone: Gene and germline names: mouse. The CDR3 is cut off 4 residues early in the read; its end comes from the germline J gene. Within the sample, other DNA sequences also encode this same CDR3. This chain joins TRBV1 and TRBJ2-4, with D unresolved. V was pared by 3 bases and J by 0 bases, with 4 bases between. The CDR3 has 13 amino acids. In germline, CDR1 is NSQYPW, CDR2 LRSPGD (reference sequence). CDR3 region: CTCSAGSQNTLYF. The CDR3 DNA, read in part, is TGCACCTGCAGTGCTGGGAGTCAAAAC.

Concerning this clone itself: The gene names here belong to mouse. Read data end 4 residues before the CDR3 end; the end is taken from the germline J gene. The rearrangement links TRBV17 to TRBJ2-7, with TRBD1 matching over 12 bases. The CDR3 is made up of 14 amino acids. Germline assignment: CDR1 MNHDT and CDR2 YYDKIL. The DNA read from the CDR3 is TGTGCTAGCAGTAGGGGGGACAGGGGGCAT. It is translated as CASSRGDRGH. The complete CDR3 protein is CASSRGDRGHEQYF.

This clone was counted at least ten times. The gene symbols are mouse symbols. The CDR3 extends 4 residues past the end of the read, so its final part is completed from the germline J gene. The sample contains more than one DNA sequence encoding this CDR3. The chain joins TRBV17 to TRBJ2-3; 10 bases are a match to TRBD2. This CDR3 comprises 16 residues. V shed 1 base, J shed 1 base, and the junction held 2 bases outside the gene matches. The germline V gene encodes CDR1 MNHDT and CDR2 YYDKIL. The covered CDR3 bases are TGTGCTAGCAGTAGAGCTGGGGGGGCGCGTGCAGAA. This gives the protein CASSRAGGARAE. The whole CDR3 region reads CASSRAGGARAETLYF. Complete variable domain (other parts from reference TRBV17 and TRBJ2-3): DTTVKQNPRYKLARVGKPVNLICSQTMNHDTMYWYQKKPNQAPKLLLFYYDKILNREADTFEKFQSSRPNNSFCSLYIGSAGLEYSAMYLCASSRAGGARAETLYFGSGTRLTVL.

This clone was observed at least ten times. Any gene name here is a mouse gene name. The CDR3 end is not reached by the read, which stops 4 residues before it; the germline J gene fills it in. The V and J genes are TRBV13-1 and TRBJ1-2; tentatively, D is TRBD1 (6 bases). The CDR3 length is 14 residues. The V and J ends lost 5 bases and 0 bases respectively, with 11 bases between them. Germline CDR1 and CDR2: NSHNY and SYGAGN. CDR3 region: CASSRDTSNSDYTF. CDR3 DNA, as far as it was read: TGTGCCAGCAGCCGGGACACCTCAAACTCC.

This clone was detected a few times. Gene names refer to mouse genes. The CDR3 goes on 4 residues after the read ends, and that part is filled in from the germline J gene. The same CDR3 also results from other DNA sequences found in this sample. V is TRBV19 and J is TRBJ2-2, with D possibly matching TRBD1 (6 bases). This CDR3 spans 15 amino acids. Germline assignment: CDR1 FNHDT and CDR2 SITEND (reference sequence). Trimming removed 3 bases from V and 0 bases from J, with 9 bases in between. The CDR3 loop reads CASSKGGANTGQLYF. The part of the CDR3 DNA that was read is TGTGCCAGCAGTAAAGGGGGAGCAAACACCGGG.

As regards this clone: Mouse gene names apply. The read is 4 residues too short to cover the CDR3 end, so that end is filled in from the germline J gene. The rearrangement uses TRBV19 and TRBJ2-5; 10 nucleotides line up with TRBD1. This CDR3 has 14 amino acids. Germline CDR1 is FNHDT and CDR2 is SITEND (reference sequence). With 6 bases clipped from V and 3 bases from J, the junction kept 4 bases outside the gene matches. CDR3 protein: CASISDRGQDTQYF. Incomplete CDR3 DNA: TGTGCCAGCATTTCGGACAGGGGGCAAGAC.

This clone showed up just a few times. Gene names are the mouse ones. The read ends 4 residues early relative to the CDR3; the germline J gene fills the gap. The chain recombines TRBV1 with TRBJ2-2; 11 bases align to TRBD2. The CDR3 consists of 17 residues. Per the germline V gene, CDR1 is NSQYPW and CDR2 is LRSPGD (reference sequence). Germline trimming cut 8 bases from V and 1 base from J; bases unmatched to any gene: 9. CDR3 bases read: TGCACCTGCGTCCGGGACTGGGGGTCCCAAAACACCGGG. Translated: CTCVRDWGSQNTG. The CDR3 in its entirety is CTCVRDWGSQNTGQLYF.

This clone was detected a few times. Mouse names are used for the genes. Read sequence stops 4 residues before the CDR3 end, and the germline J gene provides the missing end. The chain couples TRBV29 to TRBJ1-2, with D unclear. CDR1 is MSHET, CDR2 SYDVDS, per germline. The CDR3 consists of 11 residues. The V and J ends lost 6 bases and 0 bases respectively, with 2 bases between them. The CDR3 spells CASSTNSDYTF. The CDR3 bases that were read are TGTGCTAGCAGCACAAACTCC.

Regarding this clone: The gene names here belong to mouse. Read sequence stops 4 residues before the CDR3 end, and the germline J gene provides the missing end. V and J are TRBV1 and TRBJ2-7; 10 nucleotides agree with TRBD1. J was trimmed by 0 bases and V by 3 bases; bases with no gene match: 2. Germline CDR1 reads NSQYPW; CDR2 reads LRSPGD (reference sequence). The CDR3 totals 15 residues. Incomplete CDR3 DNA: TGCACCTGCAGTGCGACAGGGGGCCCCTCCTAT. Its protein is CTCSATGGPSY. The whole CDR3 region reads CTCSATGGPSYEQYF.

This clone has just a few counts. Mouse germline and gene names are used. The CDR3 is cut off 4 residues early in the read; its end comes from the germline J gene. The chain uses TRBV13-1 and TRBJ1-2; 7 bases fit TRBD1. The CDR3 consists of 12 residues. J was trimmed by 4 bases and V by 5 bases; bases with no gene match: 2. In germline, CDR1 is NSHNY, CDR2 SYGAGN. This chain's CDR3 is CASRTGSSDYTF. The sequenced part of the CDR3 DNA is TGTGCCAGCAGGACAGGGTCCTCC.

This clone was observed a few times. Mouse gene names apply. The read finishes 4 residues shy of the CDR3 end, and the germline J gene is used to complete it. This rearrangement joins TRBV13-2 to TRBJ1-2; possible D gene TRBD1, 5 bases. This CDR3 has 12 amino acids. The V and J ends lost 3 bases and 4 bases respectively, with 7 bases between them. Looked up from germline, CDR1 is NNHNN and CDR2 is SYGAGS (reference sequence). The CDR3 region is CASGGGFSDYTF. The covered CDR3 bases are TGTGCCAGCGGTGGGGGGTTCTCC.

Concerning this clone itself: Here the gene names and germline are mouse. The observed sequence ends 4 residues before the CDR3 terminus, with the missing tail filled in from the germline J gene. The identical CDR3 is also encoded by other nucleotide sequences in the sample. J is TRBJ2-1 and V is TRBV1; 11 nucleotides line up with TRBD2. Trimming took 0 bases from V and 4 from J; bases not matched to a gene: 2. The V gene's germline CDR1 is NSQYPW and CDR2 LRSPGD (reference sequence). The CDR3 totals 16 residues. The sequenced CDR3 bases are TGCACCTGCAGTGCAGAAACTGGGGGGGCATATGCT. Amino acid sequence: CTCSAETGGAYA. The entire CDR3 protein reads CTCSAETGGAYAEQFF.

On this clone: The genes and germline here are from mouse. The sequenced fragment ends 4 residues before the CDR3 boundary, so the rest is inferred from the germline J gene. V and J are TRBV13-1 and TRBJ2-1; D is possibly TRBD1 (6 bases). This CDR3 is built from 15 residues. CDR1 NSHNY and CDR2 SYGAGN come from the germline V gene. V was clipped by 1 base and J by 3 bases, with 11 bases between them. The part of the CDR3 DNA that was read is TGTGCCAGCAGTGATACGGGACAAACCTATGCT. Protein: CASSDTGQTYA. The whole CDR3 reads CASSDTGQTYAEQFF.

This clone came up a few times. Gene names denote mouse genes. Read sequence stops 4 residues before the CDR3 end, and the germline J gene provides the missing end. The rearrangement joins TRBV5 to TRBJ2-7; the match to TRBD2 covers 11 bases. Germline V gene sequence: CDR1 LGHNA, CDR2 YNLKQL (reference sequence). V shed 4 bases and J 2 bases; nucleotides not matched to a gene: 7. The CDR3 has 16 residues. The sequenced CDR3 bases are TGTGCCAGCAGCCTAGGACTGGGGGGAGGCACCTAT. Translating it yields CASSLGLGGGTY. The whole CDR3 sequence reads CASSLGLGGGTYEQYF.

A remark on this clone: Gene names refer to mouse genes. The read terminates 4 residues ahead of where the CDR3 ends, so the germline J gene completes it. The chain employs TRBV19 and TRBJ2-2; tentatively, D is TRBD1 (6 bases). The CDR3 consists of 16 residues. Trimming shortened V by 2 bases and J by 0 bases, and 11 bases separated the two germline ends. Germline assignment: CDR1 FNHDT and CDR2 SITEND (reference sequence). CDR3 bases read: TGTGCCAGCAGTATGAGAGGACAGTCAAACACCGGG. Translated: CASSMRGQSNTG. The full CDR3 reads CASSMRGQSNTGQLYF. The variable domain in full, completed from reference TRBV19 and TRBJ2-2, reads GGIITQTPKFLIGQEGQKLTLKCQQNFNHDTMYWYRQDSGKGLRLIYYSITENDLQKGDLSEGYDASREKKSSFSLTVTSAQKNEMAVFLCASSMRGQSNTGQLYFGEGSKLTVL.

As regards this clone: Genes and germline come from the mouse. The read finishes 4 residues shy of the CDR3 end, and the germline J gene is used to complete it. J is TRBJ2-7 and V is TRBV19; 11 bases align to TRBD2. The length of the CDR3 is 15 residues. Germline V CDR1 and CDR2: FNHDT, SITEND (reference sequence). CDR3 in amino acids: CASSPPRDWGYEQYF. The sequenced part of the CDR3 DNA is TGTGCCAGCAGTCCTCCTCGGGACTGGGGGTAT.

This clone was observed a handful of times. The germline and genes are mouse ones. The read gets to within 4 residues of the CDR3 end, and the germline J gene fills in the rest. The chain is built from TRBV1 and TRBJ2-1, with D unclear. CDR1 is NSQYPW and CDR2 is LRSPGD in the germline V gene (reference sequence). Trimming stripped 0 bases from V and 5 bases from J, with 5 bases between. CDR3 length: 13 amino acids. CDR3 in amino acids: CTCSADLDAEQFF. The part of the CDR3 DNA that was read is TGCACCTGCAGTGCAGATCTGGATGCT.